This T cell receptor (beta chain) is drawn from a study of blood T cell repertoires in COVID-19. As for the study in general: T cells, B-cell-depleted T cells, or PBMCs provided the cDNA or gDNA that served as material.

Original data processing: Scientists estimated how many nucleated cells there were by amplifying reference gene primers. Sequenced by immunoSEQ multiplex PCR; TCRdb stores in-frame clones only, minus some. The DNA was the basis for D and trimming; V, J and clone size are from that table. The sample carries approximately 300,000 clones, around 89% recorded once. The length of the CDR3 is 12 residues. The J segment lost 6 bases and the V segment lost 7 bases, leaving 5 bases of the junction unmatched. Germline-derived CDR1 and CDR2 are SNHLY and FYNNEI. The receptor's source is a man aged 25-45 years with acute or convalescent COVID-19. This sequence joins TRBV2 and TRBJ2-5, with 7 bases identical to TRBD1. The sequenced sample was peripheral blood. CDR3 sequence: CASNEGAQTQYF. The CDR3, as DNA: TGTGCCAGCAACGAGGGGGCGCAGACCCAGTACTTC.